The 18 T cell receptor beta chains below come from one sample, sequenced in a study of blood T cell repertoires in COVID-19. Generated by immunoSEQ multiplex PCR, the TCRdb table keeps only in-frame clones and is missing some. The table has about 82,000 clones, over 80% seen once. Sample: peripheral blood. The receptors stem from a man older than 75 with active or convalescent COVID-19.

The V and J genes are TRBV27 and TRBJ2-1, with D hard to call. V dropped 7 bases and J dropped 1 base, with 11 bases sitting between them. This CDR3 is 14 amino acids long. Germline values: CDR1 MNHEY, CDR2 SMNVEV (reference sequence). CDR3 nucleotide sequence: TGTGCCAGCACCCCGACACGTTCCTACAATGAGCAGTTCTTC. Translating it yields CASTPTRSYNEQFF.

Only one count was recorded for this clone. This chain uses TRBV19 with TRBJ1-3; D is unclear. The ends were cut back, 4 bases at V and 0 bases at J, with 13 bases in the middle. The germline gives CDR1 LNHDA, CDR2 SQIVND (reference sequence). The CDR3 runs 16 residues. In nucleotides, the CDR3 is TGTGCCAGTAGTACACAAAACTGGAGCTCTGGAAACACCATATATTTT. Amino acids: CASSTQNWSSGNTIYF.

The V call is TRBV7-9, the J call TRBJ2-6; D uncertain. The CDR3 is 15 residues long. Germline V gene lookup returns CDR1 SEHNR and CDR2 FQNEAQ (reference sequence). Trimming cost V 3 bases and J 2 bases, with 8 bases left between them. The CDR3 sequence is CASSFPGAGANVLTF. CDR3 nucleotide sequence: TGTGCCAGCAGCTTTCCGGGTGCTGGGGCCAACGTCCTGACTTTC.

The genes are TRBV10-2 and TRBJ1-6, with TRBD1 as a possible D gene (6 bases). Germline V lookup: CDR1 WSHSY, CDR2 SAAADI. Trimming shortened V by 8 bases and J by 3 bases, and 8 bases separated the two germline ends. CDR3 length: 13 residues. CDR3 in amino acids: CASAQGYNSPLHF. For the CDR3, the DNA is TGCGCCAGCGCACAGGGCTATAATTCACCCCTCCACTTT.

CDR3 DNA sequence: TGTGCCATCAGTAAAGACAGGGGGAACACTGAAGCTTTCTTT. This codes for CAISKDRGNTEAFF. This chain connects TRBV10-3 to TRBJ1-1, with 8 bases matching TRBD1. V lost 5 bases and J lost 1; bases outside the gene matches: 3. In germline, CDR1 is ENHRY, CDR2 SYGVKD. The CDR3 is 14 amino acids.

The CDR3: CASSEWAGGGAGELFF. In DNA, the CDR3 is TGTGCCAGCAGTGAATGGGCGGGAGGAGGTGCCGGGGAGCTGTTTTTT. The chain recombines TRBV6-1 with TRBJ2-2; 8 bases map to TRBD2. The CDR3 spans 16 residues. Germline trimming cut 2 bases from V and 6 bases from J; bases unmatched to any gene: 8. From germline, CDR1 is MNHNS and CDR2 SASEGT.

The count of this clone is one. The V call is TRBV5-4, the J call TRBJ2-5; 10 nucleotides match TRBD1. V lost 4 bases, J lost 5 bases, and 11 bases stayed unmatched. This CDR3 contains 16 residues. Per germline, CDR1 SGHNT and CDR2 YYREEE (reference sequence). CDR3 DNA sequence: TGTGCCAGCAGCGTCCTTGACAGGGGGCGCGGGGAGACCCAGTACTTC. Translating gives CASSVLDRGRGETQYF.

This sequence joins TRBV28 and TRBJ1-2; D unresolved. CDR1 MDHEN and CDR2 SYDVKM come from the germline V gene. The ends were cut back, 4 bases at V and 4 bases at J, with 10 bases in the middle. The CDR3 is 13 residues long. In nucleotides, the CDR3 is TGTGCCAGCAGTTCAAACAGTGCCTATGGCTACACCTTC. Its translation is CASSSNSAYGYTF.

The chain is built from TRBV2 and TRBJ2-1; 10 bases agree with TRBD1. The V gene end was trimmed by 8 bases and the J gene end by 4 bases; junction bases not matched to a gene: 5. This CDR3 is 14 amino acids long. Germline V CDR1 and CDR2: SNHLY, FYNNEI. The chain's CDR3 is CASSRQGAYNEQFF. The CDR3 DNA is TGTGCCAGCTCCAGACAGGGGGCTTACAATGAGCAGTTCTTC.

This rearrangement joins TRBV2 to TRBJ1-2; a weak D match, TRBD1 (6 bases). V was clipped by 4 bases and J by 4 bases, with 13 bases between them. This CDR3 is 14 amino acids long. Germline CDR1 SNHLY, CDR2 FYNNEI. CDR3 sequence (DNA): TGTGCCAGCAGTGTTCGGGACACTTTCTATGGCTACACCTTC. It codes for CASSVRDTFYGYTF.

The V gene is TRBV4-1, the J gene TRBJ1-2, with D perhaps matching TRBD1 (5 bases). The germline V gene has CDR1 MGHRA and CDR2 YSYEKL. Trimming shortened V by 4 bases and J by 5 bases, and 11 bases separated the two germline ends. CDR3 length: 13 residues. CDR3 nucleotides: TGCGCCAGCAGCCCCGGGGGTACGTATGGCTACACCTTC. This gives the protein CASSPGGTYGYTF.

The rearrangement links TRBV18 to TRBJ1-6; D unresolved. This CDR3 has 15 residues. CDR1 KGHSH and CDR2 LQKENI come from the germline V gene. The V end was cut by 2 bases, the J end by 5 bases, with 10 bases between. DNA for the CDR3: TGTGCCAGCTCACCAGGTCGCGGCCATAATTCACCCCTCCACTTT. Its protein product is CASSPGRGHNSPLHF. The entire variable domain, with the rest obtained from reference TRBV18 and TRBJ1-6, is as follows: NAGVMQNPRHLVRRRGQEARLRCSPMKGHSHVYWYRQLPEEGLKFMVYLQKENIIDESGMPKERFSAEFPKEGPSILRIQQVVRGDSAAYFCASSPGRGHNSPLHFGNGTRLTVT.

The V call is TRBV23-1, the J call TRBJ2-5, with TRBD2 matching 10 bases. TRBV23-1 is assigned to the ORF class and has an uncertain function. Unmatched junction bases numbered 23, after V lost 7 bases and J lost 3 bases. The CDR3 has 20 amino acids. CDR3 loop: CASNKPSVGAGGPREETQYF. DNA of the CDR3: TGCGCCAGCAACAAACCATCGGTTGGAGCGGGGGGGCCGCGGGAAGAGACCCAGTACTTC.

This rearrangement joins TRBV6-5 to TRBJ1-2, with 8 bases fitting TRBD1. The germline CDR1 and CDR2 sequences are MNHEY and SVGAGI. V lost 4 bases, J lost 3 bases, and 1 base stayed unmatched. The CDR3 length is 13 residues. CDR3 region: CASSLTGDYGYTF. CDR3 DNA sequence: TGTGCCAGCAGTTTGACAGGGGACTATGGCTACACCTTC.

The chain carries TRBV11-2 and TRBJ2-4, with TRBD2 as a possible D gene (7 bases). The V gene lost 2 bases and the J gene lost 2 bases, with 13 bases spanning the gap. This CDR3 is built from 16 residues. Germline V lookup: CDR1 SGHAT, CDR2 FQNNGV. In DNA form, the CDR3 reads TGTGCCAGCAGCTTAAGGGGGAGCGGGACCAAAAACATTCAGTACTTC. Amino acid sequence: CASSLRGSGTKNIQYF.

This sequence joins TRBV5-1 and TRBJ2-3; D remains ambiguous. V lost 4 bases and J 3 bases, leaving 6 bases between the germline ends. Per the germline V gene, CDR1 is SGHRS and CDR2 is YFSETQ. The length of the CDR3 is 12 residues. This CDR3 is CASSLSTDTQYF. As DNA, the CDR3 is TGCGCCAGCAGCCTATCGACAGATACGCAGTATTTT.

This chain connects TRBV28 to TRBJ2-7; maybe TRBD1 (6 bases). Per the germline V gene, CDR1 is MDHEN and CDR2 is SYDVKM. V was trimmed by 3 bases and J by 0 bases, leaving 12 bases between them. There are 15 residues in the CDR3. The CDR3 protein is CASSFSDSLSYEQYV. CDR3 bases: TGTGCCAGCAGTTTCTCGGACAGCCTCTCCTACGAGCAGTACGTC.

V usage is TRBV2 and J usage is TRBJ2-3, with 11 nucleotides matching TRBD2. J gave up 4 bases and V 6 bases, and 15 bases lay outside the gene matches. The CDR3 extends over 18 amino acids. CDR1 is SNHLY, CDR2 FYNNEI, per germline. The DNA of the CDR3 is TGTGCCAGCAGCCGTGGAGGTTTAGCGGGAGGGCGGGCAGATACGCAGTATTTT. Its protein product is CASSRGGLAGGRADTQYF.